Shown below are 20 T cell receptor beta chains from a single sample sequenced in a study of cytomegalovirus exposure and HLA in healthy donors. PCR amplification relied on 60 Vbeta primers (plus 13 Jbeta primers). The repertoire was sequenced with immunoSEQ multiplex PCR; TCRdb's copy has only in-frame clones and lacks some. The table includes approximately 210,000 clones, about 76% detected once. Sequencing was performed on PBMCs. These receptors were taken from a male donor in good health and CMV-seropositive.

This clone showed up just a few times. This chain uses TRBV28 with TRBJ2-7; a possible D gene is TRBD1 (6 bases). This CDR3 comprises 14 residues. Germline CDR1 reads MDHEN; CDR2 reads SYDVKM. V shed 11 bases and J shed 1 base, with 18 bases lying between them. CDR3 bases: TGTGCCCACAGCGATCGGACAGCGTCCTACGAGCAGTACTTC. Protein product: CAHSDRTASYEQYF.

The rearrangement uses TRBV7-2 and TRBJ1-2, with TRBD1 matching 8 bases. V shed 5 bases and J 1 base; nucleotides not matched to a gene: 3. This CDR3 is built from 14 residues. Germline V gene sequence: CDR1 SGHTA, CDR2 FQGNSA. The CDR3 protein is CASSATGDNYGYTF. For the CDR3, the DNA is TGTGCCAGCAGCGCGACAGGGGATAACTATGGCTACACCTTC.

V gene TRBV6-5 combines with J gene TRBJ2-5; TRBD2 is a possible D gene (6 bases). V was cut by 7 bases and J by 3 bases, with 18 bases left in between. Germline V lookup: CDR1 MNHEY, CDR2 SVGAGI. CDR3 length equals 15 residues. CDR3 bases: TGTGCCAGCAATAAAGTGGGACTTGAGGAAGAGACCCAGTACTTC. Its translation is CASNKVGLEEETQYF.

The gene calls are TRBV7-2 and TRBJ2-3, with TRBD2 matching 15 bases. This CDR3 comprises 17 residues. The germline V gene encodes CDR1 SGHTA and CDR2 FQGNSA. Unmatched junction bases numbered 8, after V lost 7 bases and J lost 3 bases. The CDR3 loop is CASIGLAGGPSTDTQYF. The CDR3 DNA reads TGTGCCAGCATCGGACTAGCGGGAGGGCCCTCTACAGATACGCAGTATTTT. Full variable domain (outside the CDR3, taken from reference TRBV7-2 and TRBJ2-3): GAGVSQSPSNKVTEKGKDVELRCDPISGHTALYWYRQSLGQGLEFLIYFQGNSAPDKSGLPSDRFSAERTGGSVSTLTIQRTQQEDSAVYLCASIGLAGGPSTDTQYFGPGTRLTVL.

The rearrangement uses TRBV7-3 and TRBJ2-2; weak D call: TRBD1 (6 bases). There are 16 residues in the CDR3. Germline V CDR1 and CDR2: SGHTA, FQGTGA. Trimming removed 5 bases at V and 1 base at J, with 14 bases between. The CDR3: CASSPGQLLNTGELFF. The CDR3 DNA follows: TGTGCCAGCAGCCCCGGACAGCTTTTGAACACCGGGGAGCTGTTTTTT.

This chain connects TRBV5-4 to TRBJ2-1, with D perhaps TRBD1 (6 bases). V was shortened by 4 bases and J by 7 bases, with 12 bases between the two germline ends. In germline, CDR1 is SGHNT, CDR2 YYREEE (reference sequence). This CDR3 contains 13 residues. The CDR3, as DNA: TGTGCCAGCAGCCACAGGGATGGAAATGAGCAGTTCTTC. As protein: CASSHRDGNEQFF. The entire variable domain, with the rest obtained from reference TRBV5-4 and TRBJ2-1, is as follows: ETGVTQSPTHLIKTRGQQVTLRCSSQSGHNTVSWYQQALGQGPQFIFQYYREEENGRGNFPPRFSGLQFPNYSSELNVNALELDDSALYLCASSHRDGNEQFFGPGTRLTVL.

A single count supports this clone. This chain links TRBV9 with TRBJ2-1, with 8 nucleotides matching TRBD1. This CDR3 region has 16 residues. The germline V gene has CDR1 SGDLS and CDR2 YYNGEE. With 2 bases clipped from V and 3 bases from J, the junction kept 7 bases outside the gene matches. The CDR3 sequence is CASSVATGDFYNEQFF. The CDR3, as DNA: TGTGCCAGCAGCGTCGCGACAGGGGATTTCTACAATGAGCAGTTCTTC.

The chain uses TRBV7-2 and TRBJ1-4; tentatively, D is TRBD1 (5 bases). The germline CDR1 and CDR2 sequences are SGHTA and FQGNSA. Trimming removed 4 bases at V and 0 bases at J, with 9 bases between. CDR3 length: 15 residues. The CDR3 DNA is TGTGCCAGCAGCTCCGGACAAACAACTAATGAAAAACTGTTTTTT. Its protein product is CASSSGQTTNEKLFF.

A note on this clone: A read error may produce the germline difference seen at one junction end. This rearrangement joins TRBV9 to TRBJ2-7; the D gene is possibly TRBD1 (6 bases). The CDR3 has 15 amino acids. In germline, CDR1 is SGDLS, CDR2 YYNGEE. CDR3 residues: CASSATGNVNYGQYF. The CDR3 DNA reads as TGTGCCAGCAGCGCTACAGGGAATGTAAATTACGGGCAGTACTTC.

This chain links TRBV7-2 with TRBJ2-7, with no clear D. CDR1 and CDR2 from the germline V gene are SGHTA and FQGNSA. CDR3 size: 15 residues. V was trimmed by 5 bases and J by 1 base, leaving 15 bases between them. CDR3 sequence: CASSPRVVRSYEQYF. CDR3 sequence (DNA): TGTGCCAGCAGCCCCCGAGTAGTGAGATCCTACGAGCAGTACTTC.

This clone was seen a few times. The chain carries TRBV19 and TRBJ2-2, with a tentative D call TRBD1 (6 bases). In germline, CDR1 is LNHDA, CDR2 SQIVND (reference sequence). V was pared by 4 bases and J by 5 bases, with 14 bases between. The CDR3 loop spans 15 amino acids. CDR3 region: CASSTGDRRTGELFF. DNA of the CDR3: TGTGCCAGTAGTACTGGAGACAGGCGAACCGGGGAGCTGTTTTTT.

The V call is TRBV11-3, the J call TRBJ2-3, with D maybe TRBD2 (6 bases). In germline, CDR1 is SGHNT, CDR2 YENEEA. This CDR3 has 16 amino acids. V lost 5 bases and J lost 0, with 15 bases in between. The CDR3 reads CASSLGGDPSTDTQYF. The CDR3 region has the DNA TGTGCCAGCAGCCTTGGAGGGGACCCTAGCACAGATACGCAGTATTTT. The variable domain in full, completed from reference TRBV11-3 and TRBJ2-3, reads EAGVVQSPRYKIIEKKQPVAFWCNPISGHNTLYWYLQNLGQGPELLIRYENEEAVDDSQLPKDRFSAERLKGVDSTLKIQPAELGDSAVYLCASSLGGDPSTDTQYFGPGTRLTVL.

The chain joins TRBV7-8 to TRBJ1-2; D gene ambiguous. The CDR3 loop spans 14 amino acids. V was shortened by 3 bases and J by 5 bases, with 13 bases between the two germline ends. CDR1 is SGHVS, CDR2 FQNEAQ, per germline. In DNA, the CDR3 is TGTGCCAGCAGCTTGGCCCCGACTATTTATGGCTACACCTTC. Translation gives CASSLAPTIYGYTF.

This clone was counted between two and nine times. This chain uses TRBV6-6 with TRBJ1-3; D gene uncertain. The CDR3 runs 15 residues. CDR1 and CDR2 from the germline V gene are MNHNY and SVGAGI (reference sequence). Trimming cost V 5 bases and J 4 bases, with 15 bases left between them. CDR3 protein: CASSTSLTRGNTIYF. The CDR3 coding sequence is TGTGCCAGCAGTACGAGCCTAACGAGGGGAAACACCATATATTTT.

The rearrangement joins TRBV4-1 to TRBJ2-5; D might be TRBD1 (6 bases). This CDR3 comprises 13 residues. Germline V gene sequence: CDR1 MGHRA, CDR2 YSYEKL. Trimming pared 1 base from V and 3 bases from J, leaving 6 bases between. The CDR3, as DNA: TGCGCCAGCAGCCAAGGGACAGAAGAGACCCAGTACTTC. It is translated as CASSQGTEETQYF.

This sequence joins TRBV5-4 and TRBJ2-5, with 9 bases matching TRBD2. This CDR3 is built from 15 residues. Germline trimming cut 0 bases from V and 5 bases from J; bases unmatched to any gene: 5. Germline CDR1 is SGHNT and CDR2 is YYREEE (reference sequence). The CDR3 DNA reads TGTGCCAGCAGCTTGGCAGCGGGGGGCGGGGAGACCCAGTACTTC. It specifies CASSLAAGGGETQYF.

The chain is built from TRBV10-3 and TRBJ2-7; 11 nucleotides align to TRBD1. The V segment lost 4 bases and the J segment 3 bases; nucleotides outside the gene matches: 2. This CDR3 has 14 amino acids. Germline CDR1 and CDR2: ENHRY and SYGVKD. The CDR3 sequence is CAISGGQGGYEQYF. The CDR3 DNA sequence: TGTGCCATCAGTGGGGGACAGGGGGGCTACGAGCAGTACTTC.

V and J are TRBV28 and TRBJ1-1; TRBD1 matches 8 bases. Germline V gene lookup returns CDR1 MDHEN and CDR2 SYDVKM. V lost 5 bases and J lost 6; bases outside the gene matches: 5. This CDR3 is built from 13 residues. In DNA, the CDR3 is TGTGCCAGCAGTATTGACAGGGGAGCTGAAGCTTTCTTT. This sequence encodes CASSIDRGAEAFF.

The V gene is TRBV18, the J gene TRBJ1-1; possible D gene TRBD1, 6 bases. The CDR3 is made up of 14 amino acids. Germline values: CDR1 KGHSH, CDR2 LQKENI. The ends were cut back, 3 bases at V and 7 bases at J, with 15 bases in the middle. CDR3 coding DNA: TGTGCCAGCTCACCTGCACAGGGAGTGAGTGAAGCTTTCTTT. Its translation: CASSPAQGVSEAFF.

This chain joins TRBV7-2 and TRBJ1-5, with no clear D. Germline values: CDR1 SGHTA, CDR2 FQGNSA. This CDR3 has 14 residues. V lost 2 bases, J lost 1 base, and 6 bases lay in between. The CDR3 is CASSLSSSNQPQHF. In DNA form, the CDR3 reads TGTGCCAGCAGCTTATCTTCCAGCAATCAGCCCCAGCATTTT.